This T cell receptor (beta chain) emerged from a study of blood T cell repertoires in COVID-19. CDR3 length: 13 amino acids. Germline V lookup: CDR1 MNHEY, CDR2 SMNVEV (reference sequence). With 8 bases removed from V and 1 base from J, the gap between germline ends came to 11 bases. Sequencing was performed with immunoSEQ multiplex PCR; in TCRdb, only in-frame clones are kept and a portion is missing. Here the sample spans around 310,000 clones, roughly 89% being singletons. The TCR sequence derives from a woman between 35 and 50 years old with COVID-19, enrolled during active disease. The sequenced material came from peripheral blood. The V call is TRBV27, the J call TRBJ1-1; unclear D gene. This chain's CDR3 is CASAVAGNTEAFF. The CDR3 nucleotides are TGTGCCAGCGCTGTGGCGGGGAACACTGAAGCTTTCTTT.